Each of the 20 T cell receptor beta chains below was sequenced from the same sample in a study of cytomegalovirus exposure and HLA in healthy donors. PCR involved 60 Vbeta and 13 Jbeta primers. This table comes from immunoSEQ multiplex PCR, and its TCRdb copy is limited to in-frame clones, with some not included. The table lists about 75,000 clones. The source material was PBMCs. These receptors were taken from a man younger than 30 in good health and CMV-seropositive.

The gene calls are TRBV5-4 and TRBJ1-4, with D possibly matching TRBD1 (5 bases). The CDR3 covers 17 residues. V shed 0 bases and J shed 0 bases, with 12 bases lying between them. Germline V gene sequence: CDR1 SGHNT, CDR2 YYREEE (reference sequence). DNA for the CDR3: TGTGCCAGCAGCTTGGAGGCAGGGTGGACAACTAATGAAAAACTGTTTTTT. Its translation: CASSLEAGWTTNEKLFF. Full variable domain (missing parts from reference TRBV5-4 and TRBJ1-4): ETGVTQSPTHLIKTRGQQVTLRCSSQSGHNTVSWYQQALGQGPQFIFQYYREEENGRGNFPPRFSGLQFPNYSSELNVNALELDDSALYLCASSLEAGWTTNEKLFFGSGTQLSVL.

The V and J genes are TRBV19 and TRBJ2-2, with TRBD1 matching over 10 bases. The CDR3 contains 15 residues. The germline V gene has CDR1 LNHDA and CDR2 SQIVND (reference sequence). Trimming took 5 bases from V and 4 from J; bases not matched to a gene: 4. The chain's CDR3 is CASSDRDRGTGELFF. The DNA of the CDR3 is TGTGCCAGTAGTGACCGGGACAGGGGCACCGGGGAGCTGTTTTTT.

The rearrangement joins TRBV5-1 to TRBJ1-1, with 8 bases lining up with TRBD1. CDR3 length: 14 amino acids. The germline CDR1 and CDR2 sequences are SGHRS and YFSETQ. Trimming took 0 bases from V and 6 from J; bases not matched to a gene: 4. In DNA, the CDR3 is TGCGCCAGCAGCTTGGACGGACAGGGCTCTGAAGCTTTCTTT. Its protein product is CASSLDGQGSEAFF.

The J gene is TRBJ2-1, the V gene TRBV29-1; 7 nucleotides agree with TRBD1. J was trimmed by 4 bases and V by 0 bases; bases with no gene match: 9. Germline assignment: CDR1 SQVTM and CDR2 ANQGSEA. The CDR3 length is 16 residues. The DNA for the CDR3 is TGCAGCGTTGAAGAAGGGACAGCCGACTCTTACAATGAGCAGTTCTTC. Its protein product is CSVEEGTADSYNEQFF.

The genes are TRBV2 and TRBJ1-1; 7 bases are a match to TRBD1. After removal of 7 bases from V and 0 bases from J, the junction contained 8 bases not matched to a gene. From germline, CDR1 is SNHLY and CDR2 FYNNEI. This CDR3 comprises 15 residues. CDR3 amino acids: CASKSPGQLNTEAFF. Written as DNA, the CDR3 is TGTGCCAGCAAATCACCGGGACAGTTGAACACTGAAGCTTTCTTT.

This chain links TRBV5-1 with TRBJ2-6; 9 nucleotides agree with TRBD1. The CDR3 runs to 18 residues. Germline values: CDR1 SGHRS, CDR2 YFSETQ. Trimming removed 3 bases from V and 0 bases from J; junction bases left unmatched: 7. The CDR3 reads CASSSLQGALSGANVLTF. The DNA for the CDR3 is TGCGCCAGCAGCTCACTACAGGGGGCCCTCTCTGGGGCCAACGTCCTGACTTTC.

V is TRBV6-1 and J is TRBJ1-1, with D perhaps TRBD1 (6 bases). There are 18 residues in the CDR3. The germline V gene encodes CDR1 MNHNS and CDR2 SASEGT. V lost 2 bases and J 0 bases, leaving 19 bases between the germline ends. CDR3 bases: TGTGCCAGCAGTGAACCGTTTGAGGACAGTAGCTTGAACACTGAAGCTTTCTTT. Translated, it gives CASSEPFEDSSLNTEAFF.

The CDR3 sequence is CASSDFGLTGGYTDTQYF. CDR3 bases: TGTGCCAGCAGTGATTTCGGGCTTACGGGAGGCTACACAGATACGCAGTATTTT. The chain couples TRBV2 to TRBJ2-3; 7 nucleotides match TRBD2. V trimming: 3 bases; J trimming: 2 bases; junction bases outside the gene matches: 14. The CDR3 spans 18 residues. From germline, CDR1 is SNHLY and CDR2 FYNNEI.

This sequence joins TRBV10-3 and TRBJ1-5, with a possible D match to TRBD1 (6 bases). The CDR3 contains 12 residues. Germline-derived CDR1 and CDR2 are ENHRY and SYGVKD. V lost 10 bases to trimming and J lost 8 bases, with 15 bases between them. The CDR3 region has the DNA TGTGCCACCGGGGGGCAACTCGAGCCCCAGCATTTT. It translates to CATGGQLEPQHF.

The chain joins TRBV18 to TRBJ2-3, with TRBD2 matching 11 bases. There are 15 residues in the CDR3. Germline CDR1 is KGHSH and CDR2 is LQKENI. Trimming took 5 bases from V and 6 from J; bases not matched to a gene: 7. As DNA, the CDR3 is TGTGCCAGCTCAGGTAGCGGGGGGGCCGCGGATACGCAGTATTTT. Its protein is CASSGSGGAADTQYF. The entire variable domain, with the rest obtained from reference TRBV18 and TRBJ2-3, is as follows: NAGVMQNPRHLVRRRGQEARLRCSPMKGHSHVYWYRQLPEEGLKFMVYLQKENIIDESGMPKERFSAEFPKEGPSILRIQQVVRGDSAAYFCASSGSGGAADTQYFGPGTRLTVL.

This rearrangement joins TRBV27 to TRBJ1-1, with 7 bases matching TRBD1. The V gene's germline CDR1 is MNHEY and CDR2 SMNVEV (reference sequence). The CDR3 contains 15 residues. J lost 0 bases, V lost 6 bases, and 7 bases had no gene match. The CDR3 here is CASSRVGQMNTEAFF. As DNA, the CDR3 is TGTGCCAGCAGCCGGGTGGGACAGATGAACACTGAAGCTTTCTTT.

The rearrangement links TRBV30 to TRBJ1-2; 7 bases agree with TRBD1. The CDR3 sequence is 13 residues long. Germline lookup yields CDR1 GTSNPN and CDR2 SVGIG (reference sequence). The trim removed 4 bases at V and 3 bases at J, leaving 5 bases unmatched. The CDR3 region is CAWIAGGDYGYTF. In DNA, the CDR3 is TGTGCCTGGATTGCAGGGGGTGACTATGGCTACACCTTC.

CDR3 nucleotide sequence: TGTGCCAGCAGTCCCGTCTACCCAACAGGGGCGAGTGGAAACACCATATATTTT. Amino acid sequence: CASSPVYPTGASGNTIYF. The V call is TRBV28, the J call TRBJ1-3; 7 bases fit TRBD1. V lost 5 bases to trimming and J lost 3 bases; unmatched junction nucleotides: 16. Germline V gene lookup returns CDR1 MDHEN and CDR2 SYDVKM. CDR3 length: 18 amino acids.

The chain combines TRBV5-1 with TRBJ1-1; TRBD1 might be the D (5 bases). Germline V gives CDR1 SGHRS, CDR2 YFSETQ. The V gene lost 0 bases and the J gene lost 6 bases, with 15 bases spanning the gap. The CDR3 length is 15 residues. CDR3 DNA: TGCGCCAGCAGCTTGGGTGAGACAGTTGGATCTGAAGCTTTCTTT. Translation: CASSLGETVGSEAFF.

The CDR3 here is CASSYDSPEWPQHF. The CDR3 coding sequence is TGTGCCAGCAGTTACGACTCGCCGGAGTGGCCCCAGCATTTT. The J gene is TRBJ1-5, the V gene TRBV28; no definite D call. CDR1 is MDHEN, CDR2 SYDVKM, per germline. The CDR3 is 14 residues long. The V and J ends lost 4 bases and 9 bases respectively, with 16 bases between them.

The rearrangement joins TRBV6-6 to TRBJ1-4; 8 nucleotides align to TRBD1. V lost 6 bases, J lost 5 bases, and 5 bases stayed unmatched. CDR3 length: 14 amino acids. Per the germline V gene, CDR1 is MNHNY and CDR2 is SVGAGI (reference sequence). CDR3 residues: CASRQGERNEKLFF. In DNA, the CDR3 is TGTGCCAGCAGACAGGGGGAAAGGAATGAAAAACTGTTTTTT.

Of note for this clone: A read error may account for a junction end that differs from germline. V usage is TRBV7-8 and J usage is TRBJ1-1, with 7 bases fitting TRBD1. Germline loops: CDR1 SGHVS, CDR2 FQNEAQ. This CDR3 has 14 amino acids. CDR3 sequence (DNA): TGTGCCAGCAGCGTAGCTCAGGGGGTGACTGAAGCTTTCTTT. Translated: CASSVAQGVTEAFF.

The V and J genes are TRBV5-1 and TRBJ2-3, with TRBD1 matching over 7 bases. CDR1 and CDR2 (germline): SGHRS, YFSETQ. J was trimmed by 2 bases and V by 4 bases; bases with no gene match: 4. This CDR3 region has 14 residues. The CDR3: CASSRDRDTDTQYF. CDR3 bases: TGCGCCAGCAGCCGAGACAGGGACACAGATACGCAGTATTTT.

The rearrangement links TRBV27 to TRBJ2-7, with 9 bases aligning to TRBD2. This CDR3 is 14 amino acids long. The trim removed 10 bases at V and 3 bases at J, leaving 10 bases unmatched. The germline gives CDR1 MNHEY, CDR2 SMNVEV (reference sequence). CDR3 residues: CATGGLAGFYEQYF. The DNA for the CDR3 is TGTGCCACAGGAGGGCTAGCGGGATTCTACGAGCAGTACTTC.

The chain combines TRBV6-4 with TRBJ2-1; D remains ambiguous. Germline V gene lookup returns CDR1 MRHNA and CDR2 SNTAGT. Trimming cost V 5 bases and J 5 bases, with 10 bases left between them. The length of the CDR3 is 13 residues. The CDR3 bases are TGTGCCAGCAGTCAAGAGGTGCACAATGAGCAGTTCTTC. Amino acid sequence: CASSQEVHNEQFF.